These T cell receptor beta chains were read from a single sample in a study of blood T cell repertoires in COVID-19. Only in-frame clones appear in the TCRdb table, and some are missing; sequencing was by immunoSEQ multiplex PCR. This table holds some 140,000 clones, just under 85% found once. Sequencing was performed on peripheral blood. These receptors all stem from an older woman with acute or convalescent COVID-19. Each CDR3 is given with its conserved first and last residue. Each record gives: V gene, CDR3 protein.

TRBV5-1 CASSLRQGWQQETQYF
TRBV6-5 CASSYSGRWTEAFF
TRBV6-5 CASSRAGGWNEKLFF
TRBV3-1/TRBV3-2 CASSPPGSYGYTF
TRBV28 CASSPVGGNTGELFF
TRBV29-1 CSVTGGYGYTF
TRBV3-1/TRBV3-2 CASSHREWAEAFF
TRBV6-5 CASREPGQETEAFF
TRBV4-1 CASSHGGIQPQHF
TRBV19 CASNYRAFNSPLHF
TRBV28 CASVTQGAITEAFF
TRBV10-3 CATNTGNAGGYTF
TRBV27 CASSSLGGKKTQYF
TRBV19 CASSTRTGVSNQPQHF
TRBV10-1 CASILTSGNEQFF
TRBV30 CAWTRSSSGNTIYF
TRBV6-5 CASSPRRGNKNIQYF
TRBV5-1 CASSFSGTETGELFF
TRBV5-4 CASSSGFSEAFF
TRBV6-1 CASSEGIQGPRGYGYTF